The clone carrying this T cell receptor (beta chain) was seen just once. The antigen is unknown. Libraries were prepared by immunoSEQ multiplex PCR; TCRdb keeps only in-frame clonotypes and omits some of them. The sample shows tens of thousands of clones, 80% to 90% of them seen only once. The data stem from a study of T cells in localized non-small cell lung cancer. Overall study findings and caveats: Density of T cells in blood, when higher, went with longer overall survival.

This specimen was peripheral blood, taken before any cancer treatment. The sequence came from an older female donor with stage I lung adenocarcinoma.

In nucleotides, the CDR3 is TGTGCCAGTACCAAACTCAAAACCGGGACAGCTGCTTTGGGGCTCTCTGGAAACACCATATATTTT. Translation gives CASTKLKTGTAALGLSGNTIYF. The rearrangement links TRBV19 to TRBJ1-3; 7 bases map to TRBD1. Per the germline V gene, CDR1 is LNHDA and CDR2 is SQIVND (reference sequence). The CDR3 is 22 residues long. Losses at the gene ends were 7 bases for V and 0 bases for J; bases not matched to a gene: 27.